These T cell receptor beta chains were read from a single sample in a study of cytomegalovirus exposure and HLA in healthy donors. Sequencing was performed with immunoSEQ multiplex PCR; in TCRdb, only in-frame clones are kept and a portion is missing. The data show under 150,000 clones, with roughly 80% seen just once and 3% to 4% held by the top ten. The specimen was PBMCs. These TCRs come from a middle-aged woman in good health and CMV-seronegative. Both conserved end residues are part of each CDR3.

TRBJ2-5 | TRBV5-1 | CASSPFGGRGEETQYF
TRBJ1-2 | TRBV14 | CASSQDHSLYGYTF
TRBJ2-1 | TRBV28 | CASSLGTGVDNEQFF
TRBJ1-5 | TRBV7-2 | CASSLDGVSNQPQHF
TRBJ2-1 | TRBV9 | CASSVLNNEQFF
TRBJ2-1 | TRBV18 | CASSPSLAGVDEQFF
TRBJ2-1 | TRBV4-1 | CASSLGLPFNEQFF
TRBJ2-7 | TRBV5-1 | CASSFAQEQYF
TRBJ2-1 | TRBV6-1 | CASSEYLNEQFF
TRBJ2-7 | TRBV9 | CASSAPGGTDEQYF
TRBJ2-3 | TRBV5-8 | CASSPIGQVSSTDTQYF
TRBJ2-7 | TRBV28 | CASRTGDYSSYEQYF
TRBJ1-5 | TRBV4-3 | CASSQEFVRGLNQPQHF
TRBJ2-7 | TRBV28 | CASSLGDRAYEQYF
TRBJ2-7 | TRBV27 | CASSLGSGFVSYEQYF
TRBJ2-2 | TRBV2 | CASSLAGSLTGELFF